The T cell receptor beta chain described here comes from a study of CD8 T cells in ankylosing spondylitis. In its sample, this clonotype was seen a few times. As yet, its antigen is unknown. TCRdb re-called the 5' RACE reads with MiXCR, one entry per CDR3 protein. The repertoire holds 250,000 to 350,000 distinct CDR3 sequences, with roughly 20% as singletons. V gave up 1 base and J gave up 1 base, with 14 bases separating them. Germline V gene lookup returns CDR1 DFQATT and CDR2 SNEGSKA (reference sequence). The CDR3 has 15 amino acids. Overall study findings and caveats: There was reportedly significant enrichment of clones that were disease-linked in matched ankylosing spondylitis synovial fluid.

The sequence came from a female donor with ankylosing spondylitis or in good health (not recorded which). Sequencing input: blood, either unsorted or a sorted T cell fraction (not recorded which). J is TRBJ2-7 and V is TRBV20-1, with D uncertain. CDR3 sequence: CSARGPGPSSYEQYF. CDR3 coding DNA: TGCAGTGCTAGAGGCCCGGGTCCCTCATCCTACGAGCAGTACTTC.